Listed here are 21 T cell receptor beta chains from one sample, sequenced in a study of graft-versus-host responses after intestinal transplantation. Profiling relied on immunoSEQ multiplex PCR, and the TCRdb table lists in-frame clones only, not all of them. Counted here are 60,000 to 80,000 clones, about 90% occurring once; the ten biggest clones make up approximately 1.2%. Which antigens these TCRs recognize remains unknown. The sequencing used unstimulated CD8+ T cells sorted from spleen or lymph node cells, collected before intestinal transplant. Receptors were obtained from a human donor who received an intestinal transplant.

DNA for the CDR3: TGCGCCAGCAGCCAGTGGGCTAGCGGGGTTCGTGAGCAGTTCTTC. Its protein is CASSQWASGVREQFF. The J gene is TRBJ2-1, the V gene TRBV4-1; 9 nucleotides line up with TRBD2. Trimming took 3 bases from V and 9 from J; bases not matched to a gene: 9. CDR1 and CDR2 from the germline V gene are MGHRA and YSYEKL. CDR3 length: 15 residues.

The V call is TRBV7-2, the J call TRBJ2-5; TRBD2 matches at 8 bases. V lost 7 bases and J lost 2; bases outside the gene matches: 9. Germline-derived CDR1 and CDR2 are SGHTA and FQGNSA. The CDR3 is 15 residues long. The CDR3 is CASTKRVAGQETQYF. The DNA of the CDR3 is TGTGCCAGCACCAAGAGGGTAGCGGGGCAAGAGACCCAGTACTTC.

V gene TRBV7-8 combines with J gene TRBJ2-7, with 11 nucleotides matching TRBD2. The CDR3 covers 17 residues. Germline CDR1 is SGHVS and CDR2 is FQNEAQ. V lost 5 bases and J lost 1; bases outside the gene matches: 10. As DNA, the CDR3 is TGTGCCAGCAGCCTAGGGGCCGGGACTAGCGGTTCCTACGAGCAGTACTTC. It translates to CASSLGAGTSGSYEQYF.

CDR3 nucleotides: TGTGCCAGCAGTTTAAGGCGGGACGGAGGGTATGGCTACACCTTC. Translating gives CASSLRRDGGYGYTF. The genes are TRBV27 and TRBJ1-2; a weak D match, TRBD1 (5 bases). The CDR3 totals 15 residues. Trimming took off 2 bases at V and 5 bases at J, with 15 bases between the two ends. Germline values: CDR1 MNHEY, CDR2 SMNVEV (reference sequence).

The J gene is TRBJ2-7, the V gene TRBV6-1, with 8 positions matching TRBD2. Per germline, CDR1 MNHNS and CDR2 SASEGT. With V trimmed by 5 bases and J by 2 bases, 5 bases remained unmatched. The CDR3 is 14 residues long. CDR3 DNA sequence: TGTGCCAGCAGTCAGCGGGGGCTCCCCTACGAGCAGTACTTC. This gives the protein CASSQRGLPYEQYF.

V is TRBV13 and J is TRBJ2-7; 8 bases map to TRBD2. The junction had 5 bases not matched to a gene; V was cut back by 4 bases and J by 0 bases. This CDR3 is 15 amino acids long. Germline values: CDR1 PRHDT, CDR2 FYEKMQ (reference sequence). In nucleotides, the CDR3 is TGTGCCAGCAGCTCAGCGGGGGCTAGCTCCTACGAGCAGTACTTC. As protein: CASSSAGASSYEQYF.

This chain connects TRBV13 to TRBJ2-3; the match to TRBD1 covers 11 bases. Per the germline V gene, CDR1 is PRHDT and CDR2 is FYEKMQ (reference sequence). The CDR3 is 16 amino acids. J gave up 0 bases and V 5 bases, and 4 bases lay outside the gene matches. CDR3 amino acids: CASSHRDRGSTDTQYF. In DNA form, the CDR3 reads TGTGCCAGCAGCCACCGGGACAGGGGGAGCACAGATACGCAGTATTTT.

The chain is built from TRBV13 and TRBJ1-4, with D possibly matching TRBD1 (5 bases). The length of the CDR3 is 19 residues. Germline V gene data show CDR1 as PRHDT and CDR2 as FYEKMQ (reference sequence). V gave up 7 bases and J gave up 0 bases, with 24 bases separating them. The CDR3 loop is CASTQRGGASISTNEKLFF. As DNA, the CDR3 is TGTGCCAGCACCCAGCGGGGGGGAGCATCAATTTCAACTAATGAAAAACTGTTTTTT. Looking up the rest from reference TRBV13 and TRBJ1-4 gives the full variable domain: AAGVIQSPRHLIKEKRETATLKCYPIPRHDTVYWYQQGPGQDPQFLISFYEKMQSDKGSIPDRFSAQQFSDYHSELNMSSLELGDSALYFCASTQRGGASISTNEKLFFGSGTQLSVL.

This clone has a single count. The gene calls are TRBV5-6 and TRBJ1-5, with 12 nucleotides matching TRBD1. The V gene's germline CDR1 is SGHDT and CDR2 YYEEEE. Germline trimming cut 5 bases from V and 4 bases from J; bases unmatched to any gene: 4. The CDR3 contains 15 residues. CDR3 in amino acids: CASSPGQGANQPQHF. The CDR3 nucleotides are TGTGCCAGCAGTCCGGGACAGGGGGCGAATCAGCCCCAGCATTTT.

V is TRBV7-8 and J is TRBJ1-3; a weak D match, TRBD1 (6 bases). CDR3 length: 16 residues. Germline CDR1 SGHVS, CDR2 FQNEAQ. V was cut by 2 bases and J by 0 bases, with 11 bases left in between. In nucleotides, the CDR3 is TGTGCCAGCAGCTTAAGAAGGACAGCCTCTGGAAACACCATATATTTT. Its translation: CASSLRRTASGNTIYF.

The chain links TRBV18 to TRBJ2-1; D might be TRBD1 (6 bases). The CDR3 covers 16 residues. V was shortened by 2 bases and J by 7 bases, with 18 bases between the two germline ends. The germline gives CDR1 KGHSH, CDR2 LQKENI. The CDR3 loop is CASSPSGQTPGNEQFF. DNA of the CDR3: TGTGCCAGCTCACCATCCGGACAGACGCCCGGGAATGAGCAGTTCTTC. Together with reference TRBV18 and TRBJ2-1, the CDR3 gives the full variable domain: NAGVMQNPRHLVRRRGQEARLRCSPMKGHSHVYWYRQLPEEGLKFMVYLQKENIIDESGMPKERFSAEFPKEGPSILRIQQVVRGDSAAYFCASSPSGQTPGNEQFFGPGTRLTVL.

This chain uses TRBV7-8 with TRBJ2-7; TRBD1 agrees at 9 bases. Germline CDR1 is SGHVS and CDR2 is FQNEAQ. The CDR3 loop spans 16 amino acids. Trimming took 3 bases from V and 1 from J; bases not matched to a gene: 7. The CDR3 nucleotides are TGTGCCAGCAGCTTTTACCAGGGACAGGGATCCTACGAGCAGTACTTC. Protein product: CASSFYQGQGSYEQYF.

The chain uses TRBV2 and TRBJ1-6; D possibly corresponds to TRBD1 (6 bases). This CDR3 region has 15 residues. Germline V gene sequence: CDR1 SNHLY, CDR2 FYNNEI. V gave up 2 bases and J gave up 8 bases, with 13 bases separating them. The CDR3 sequence: CASSELGGADSPLHF. DNA for the CDR3: TGTGCCAGCAGTGAATTAGGGGGTGCGGATTCACCCCTCCACTTT.

The rearrangement joins TRBV5-1 to TRBJ1-5; 7 nucleotides agree with TRBD1. Trimming at V came to 4 bases and at J to 3 bases, leaving 7 bases not matched to a gene. The germline CDR1 and CDR2 sequences are SGHRS and YFSETQ. The CDR3 totals 15 residues. The CDR3 reads CASSAETGSNQPQHF. CDR3 nucleotides: TGCGCCAGCAGCGCTGAGACAGGGTCCAATCAGCCCCAGCATTTT.

The chain links TRBV6-1 to TRBJ2-3; 7 bases line up with TRBD2. Per germline, CDR1 MNHNS and CDR2 SASEGT. The CDR3 is 15 amino acids. Trimming took 2 bases from V and 4 from J; bases not matched to a gene: 6. This CDR3 is CASSEYWEGPDTQYF. The CDR3 DNA follows: TGTGCCAGCAGTGAATACTGGGAGGGCCCAGATACGCAGTATTTT.

The V and J genes are TRBV6-5 and TRBJ1-1; D gene uncertain. Looked up from germline, CDR1 is MNHEY and CDR2 is SVGAGI. Trimming left V 5 bases short and J 4 bases short, with 14 bases between. The CDR3 extends over 14 amino acids. DNA for the CDR3: TGTGCCAGCAGTCCCGGGGTCGGAGGCACTGAAGCTTTCTTT. Translation gives CASSPGVGGTEAFF.

The chain combines TRBV15 with TRBJ1-2; a possible D gene is TRBD1 (6 bases). With 6 bases removed from V and 4 bases from J, the gap between germline ends came to 12 bases. CDR3 length equals 13 residues. Germline CDR1 reads LNHNV; CDR2 reads YYDKDF (reference sequence). CDR3 nucleotide sequence: TGTGCCACCAGGGGCAGGGGCCCCTATGGCTACACCTTC. Amino acids: CATRGRGPYGYTF.

The genes are TRBV10-2 and TRBJ2-7; D remains ambiguous. V gave up 7 bases and J gave up 5 bases, with 12 bases separating them. This CDR3 region has 12 residues. CDR1 and CDR2 from the germline V gene are WSHSY and SAAADI. The CDR3, as DNA: TGCGCCAGCAACCCAGGTTTCAACGAGCAGTACTTC. Protein sequence: CASNPGFNEQYF.

The rearrangement uses TRBV19 and TRBJ2-3, with 12 bases that match TRBD1. The V gene end was trimmed by 5 bases and the J gene end by 6 bases; junction bases not matched to a gene: 9. CDR1 is LNHDA and CDR2 is SQIVND in the germline V gene (reference sequence). CDR3 size: 16 residues. CDR3 sequence (DNA): TGTGCCAGTAGTGACGGGACAGGGGGCGGTGTGGATACGCAGTATTTT. The encoded protein is CASSDGTGGGVDTQYF. The full variable domain, rest sourced from reference TRBV19 and TRBJ2-3, is DGGITQSPKYLFRKEGQNVTLSCEQNLNHDAMYWYRQDPGQGLRLIYYSQIVNDFQKGDIAEGYSVSREKKESFPLTVTSAQKNPTAFYLCASSDGTGGGVDTQYFGPGTRLTVL.

The table lists this clone with a count of one. This chain uses TRBV19 with TRBJ1-1, with D unresolved. The CDR3 length is 14 residues. From germline, CDR1 is LNHDA and CDR2 SQIVND (reference sequence). V was clipped by 5 bases and J by 6 bases, with 16 bases between them. CDR3 sequence reads: CASSFPAREPEAFF. Here the CDR3 DNA reads TGTGCCAGTAGTTTCCCGGCCCGGGAGCCTGAAGCTTTCTTT.

The CDR3 DNA is TGTGCCAGCAGCTTAAGTACCAGCTCCTACAATGAGCAGTTCTTC. Amino acids: CASSLSTSSYNEQFF. The rearrangement uses TRBV7-3 and TRBJ2-1; D ambiguous. The CDR3 sequence is 15 residues long. Germline V gene lookup returns CDR1 SGHTA and CDR2 FQGTGA. V was shortened by 1 base and J by 0 bases, with 7 bases between the two germline ends.